The 8 T cell receptor beta chains reported below all come from one sample, sequenced in a study of cytomegalovirus exposure and HLA in healthy donors. It was with 60 Vbeta and 13 Jbeta primers that the PCR ran. TCRdb's copy holds only in-frame clones and misses some; the assay was immunoSEQ multiplex PCR. This table holds about 140,000 clones, more than 70% found once. The material sequenced was PBMCs. The receptor source for this set is a man aged 50 or older in good health and CMV-seronegative.

The CDR3 coding sequence is TGTGCCAGTAGTTACAGTAAAAACATTCAGTACTTC. It is translated as CASSYSKNIQYF. V and J are TRBV19 and TRBJ2-4, with D unresolved. The germline CDR1 and CDR2 sequences are LNHDA and SQIVND (reference sequence). This CDR3 is 12 amino acids long. The V end lost 5 bases, the J end lost 4 bases, and 6 bases lay between the germline ends.

The rearrangement links TRBV5-6 to TRBJ2-3; 11 bases agree with TRBD2. The J segment lost 6 bases and the V segment lost 4 bases, leaving 13 bases of the junction unmatched. The CDR3 spans 17 residues. Germline CDR1 SGHDT, CDR2 YYEEEE. CDR3 region: CASSRQLAGDQVDTQYF. The DNA for the CDR3 is TGTGCCAGCAGCAGACAACTAGCGGGAGATCAGGTCGATACGCAGTATTTT.

This clone has just one count. J is TRBJ1-2 and V is TRBV5-4, with 7 bases identical to TRBD1. Trimming took 0 bases from V and 8 from J; bases not matched to a gene: 13. Germline V lookup: CDR1 SGHNT, CDR2 YYREEE (reference sequence). The CDR3 contains 16 residues. The DNA for the CDR3 is TGTGCCAGCAGCTTGGGAGGACAGGCGATGGTGAACGGCTACACCTTC. Its translation: CASSLGGQAMVNGYTF.

The chain combines TRBV25-1 with TRBJ2-3; 7 bases align to TRBD2. The CDR3 consists of 16 residues. With V trimmed by 4 bases and J by 6 bases, 13 bases remained unmatched. CDR1 and CDR2 (germline): MGHDK, SYGVNS. CDR3 sequence (DNA): TGTGCCAGCAGTGTCTGGGGGGGGACGGAGCAGGATACGCAGTATTTT. Its protein is CASSVWGGTEQDTQYF. Full variable domain (rest looked up from reference TRBV25-1 and TRBJ2-3): EADIYQTPRYLVIGTGKKITLECSQTMGHDKMYWYQQDPGMELHLIHYSYGVNSTEKGDLSSESTVSRIRTEHFPLTLESARPSHTSQYLCASSVWGGTEQDTQYFGPGTRLTVL.

CDR3 DNA sequence: TGTGCCTGGAGACTAGCGGGAGGGCGGGCAGATACGCAGTATTTT. Protein product: CAWRLAGGRADTQYF. The chain couples TRBV30 to TRBJ2-3; TRBD2 matches 13 bases. Germline CDR1 and CDR2: GTSNPN and SVGIG (reference sequence). The CDR3 runs 15 residues. V was clipped by 3 bases and J by 4 bases; unmatched bases: 4.

The V and J genes are TRBV28 and TRBJ2-3, with TRBD1 matching over 9 bases. Per the germline V gene, CDR1 is MDHEN and CDR2 is SYDVKM. Unmatched junction bases numbered 5, after V lost 2 bases and J lost 5 bases. There are 15 residues in the CDR3. The CDR3 here is CASSLEQGARDTQYF. The CDR3 coding sequence is TGTGCCAGCAGTTTAGAACAGGGGGCGCGAGATACGCAGTATTTT.

This chain connects TRBV5-6 to TRBJ2-1; TRBD2 might be the D (6 bases). The germline CDR1 and CDR2 sequences are SGHDT and YYEEEE. V was shortened by 0 bases and J by 3 bases, with 13 bases between the two germline ends. The CDR3 is made up of 16 amino acids. DNA for the CDR3: TGTGCCAGCAGCTTGGGTCCTCTGGACTACTACAATGAGCAGTTCTTC. Its protein product is CASSLGPLDYYNEQFF. The complete variable domain, with remaining parts taken from reference TRBV5-6 and TRBJ2-1, reads DAGVTQSPTHLIKTRGQQVTLRCSPKSGHDTVSWYQQALGQGPQFIFQYYEEEERQRGNFPDRFSGHQFPNYSSELNVNALLLGDSALYLCASSLGPLDYYNEQFFGPGTRLTVL.

The chain is built from TRBV5-1 and TRBJ2-7; 7 nucleotides match TRBD1. The CDR3 runs to 15 residues. The J segment lost 0 bases and the V segment lost 5 bases, leaving 8 bases of the junction unmatched. Per the germline V gene, CDR1 is SGHRS and CDR2 is YFSETQ. The chain's CDR3 is CASRVGQSSSYEQYF. The CDR3 nucleotides are TGCGCCAGCAGGGTGGGACAGTCGAGCTCCTACGAGCAGTACTTC.